This entry is about one TCR beta chain. The CDR3 runs to 12 residues. Germline CDR1 SGHAT, CDR2 FQNNGV. Trimming stripped 3 bases from V and 11 bases from J, with 13 bases between. This sample is part of a study of blood T cell repertoires in COVID-19. In the study's own analysis: How many nucleated cells were present was estimated from reference gene primer amplification. The method was immunoSEQ multiplex PCR; TCRdb's version includes in-frame clones alone and lacks a portion of them. That table gives V, J and clone size, and the DNA gave D and trimming. The data hold roughly 210,000 clones, with 84% observed a single time. The Seattle site enrolled patients during active infection and followed them longitudinally.

Sequencing used peripheral blood. The source is an elderly woman with COVID-19, enrolled during active disease. The rearrangement joins TRBV11-2 to TRBJ1-1; D might be TRBD1 (5 bases). CDR3 sequence (DNA): TGTGCCAGCAGCTTGGGGCCCCTTGGTGCTTTCTTT. Translating gives CASSLGPLGAFF.